The 20 T cell receptor beta chains below all came from one sample that was sequenced in a study of early T cells in non-severe SARS-CoV-2 infection. TCRdb re-called the 5' RACE reads with MiXCR, one entry per CDR3 protein. The sample consists of roughly 72,000 distinct CDR3 sequences, 9.5% to 15% of them appearing once. Specimen: whole blood. The source is an adult who was a healthcare worker with PCR-confirmed SARS-CoV-2 infection or an uninfected control (not recorded which).

The V gene is TRBV25-1, the J gene TRBJ2-1, with unresolved D. Trimming cost V 2 bases and J 6 bases, with 11 bases left between them. The germline V gene encodes CDR1 MGHDK and CDR2 SYGVNS. The CDR3 spans 14 residues. CDR3: CASSEPIRRNEQFF. In nucleotides, the CDR3 is TGTGCCAGCAGTGAACCAATTAGGCGCAATGAGCAGTTCTTC.

This clonotype was counted only a few times. The rearrangement links TRBV10-2 to TRBJ2-1, with D tentatively TRBD1 or TRBD2 (5 bases each). Looked up from germline, CDR1 is WSHSY and CDR2 is SAAADI. The CDR3 contains 14 residues. V dropped 7 bases and J dropped 1 base, with 11 bases sitting between them. Written as DNA, the CDR3 is TGCGCCAGCAAGGGGACGGATTCCTACAATGAGCAGTTCTTC. The encoded protein is CASKGTDSYNEQFF.

The chain has TRBV11-2 and TRBJ1-3; tentatively, D is TRBD1 (5 bases). The V gene's germline CDR1 is SGHAT and CDR2 FQNNGV. With 0 bases removed from V and 3 bases from J, the gap between germline ends came to 9 bases. The CDR3 spans 15 residues. For the CDR3, the DNA is TGTGCCAGCAGCTTAGATCTAAGGGGTGGAAACACCATATATTTT. Translating it yields CASSLDLRGGNTIYF.

The V and J genes are TRBV6-2 or TRBV6-3 and TRBJ1-5; 7 bases align to TRBD1. The CDR3 runs to 19 residues. Germline V gene sequence: CDR1 MNHEY, CDR2 SVGEGT. The J segment lost 0 bases and the V segment lost 5 bases, leaving 16 bases of the junction unmatched. CDR3 in amino acids: CASSLTARTGFYSNQPQHF. CDR3 bases: TGTGCCAGCAGTCTGACCGCCCGGACAGGCTTTTATAGCAATCAGCCCCAGCATTTT.

This clonotype appeared a few times. The V and J genes are TRBV5-6 and TRBJ2-7, with 9 positions matching TRBD2. The V segment lost 1 base and the J segment 0 bases; nucleotides outside the gene matches: 5. The CDR3 contains 16 residues. The germline V gene has CDR1 SGHDT and CDR2 YYEEEE. CDR3 loop: CASSLSKRGDSYEQYF. In DNA, the CDR3 is TGTGCCAGCAGCTTGTCGAAGCGGGGGGACTCCTACGAGCAGTACTTC.

This clonotype occurred a few times. The chain links TRBV12-3 or TRBV12-4 to TRBJ2-1, with TRBD2 matching over 10 bases. V gave up 5 bases and J gave up 5 bases; unmatched junction bases: 6. The CDR3 loop spans 15 amino acids. CDR3 DNA sequence: TGTGCCAGCAGTCTCCGGACTAGCGGCGACAATGAGCAGTTCTTC. Its protein product is CASSLRTSGDNEQFF.

This clonotype was found a few times. This rearrangement joins TRBV27 to TRBJ2-1; 8 nucleotides align to TRBD2. Trimming cost V 3 bases and J 9 bases; bases outside gene matches: 7. The CDR3 runs to 14 residues. Germline V lookup: CDR1 MNHEY, CDR2 SMNVEV (reference sequence). This CDR3 is CASSFQTSVGEQFF. The CDR3 DNA follows: TGTGCCAGCAGTTTTCAGACTAGCGTGGGTGAGCAGTTCTTC.

This clonotype was seen more than once but under ten times. This sequence joins TRBV24-1 and TRBJ2-2; 9 positions agree with TRBD1. Germline CDR1 KGHDR, CDR2 SFDVKD. This CDR3 contains 13 residues. V shed 9 bases and J 5 bases; nucleotides not matched to a gene: 3. The CDR3 region is CATRGTGTGELFF. In DNA, the CDR3 is TGTGCCACCCGTGGGACAGGGACCGGGGAGCTGTTTTTT.

This clonotype was seen only a few times. The chain couples TRBV28 to TRBJ2-5; D ambiguous. This CDR3 has 16 amino acids. V was shortened by 6 bases and J by 1 base, with 18 bases between the two germline ends. Germline V gene data show CDR1 as MDHEN and CDR2 as SYDVKM. The DNA for the CDR3 is TGTGCCAGCAGATCCAGTCGCGGCCGAATCCAAGAGACCCAGTACTTC. Protein: CASRSSRGRIQETQYF. The full variable domain, its missing parts supplied by reference TRBV28 and TRBJ2-5, is DVKVTQSSRYLVKRTGEKVFLECVQDMDHENMFWYRQDPGLGLRLIYFSYDVKMKEKGDIPEGYSVSREKKERFSLILESASTNQTSMYLCASRSSRGRIQETQYFGPGTRLLVL.

In this sample, this clonotype turned up many times. This chain connects TRBV6-1 to TRBJ1-2, with a possible D match to TRBD1 (5 bases). The CDR3 has 16 residues. Germline lookup yields CDR1 MNHNS and CDR2 SASEGT. V lost 7 bases and J 5 bases, leaving 23 bases between the germline ends. CDR3 sequence (DNA): TGTGCCAGCATCCGATCCGGGACGGCAACTTTTTATGGCTACACCTTC. Encoded protein: CASIRSGTATFYGYTF.

This clonotype was seen a few times. The chain joins TRBV9 to TRBJ1-2; TRBD1 is a possible D gene (6 bases). Germline V CDR1 and CDR2: SGDLS, YYNGEE. V lost 1 base and J 11 bases, leaving 15 bases between the germline ends. This CDR3 is built from 13 residues. The CDR3 sequence is CASSVRDRSLYTF. The CDR3 bases are TGTGCCAGCAGCGTACGCGACAGGTCTCTGTACACCTTC.

This clonotype has only a few counts. This chain uses TRBV30 with TRBJ1-6; TRBD1 is a possible D gene (5 bases). The length of the CDR3 is 15 residues. V lost 4 bases, J lost 8 bases, and 18 bases lay in between. Germline V gene sequence: CDR1 GTSNPN, CDR2 SVGIG (reference sequence). This CDR3 is CAWTAGITWDSPLHF. CDR3 nucleotide sequence: TGTGCCTGGACGGCAGGGATAACTTGGGATTCACCCCTCCACTTT.

This clonotype was found many times. The chain links TRBV12-3 or TRBV12-4 to TRBJ2-7; D perhaps matches TRBD1 (6 bases). V lost 6 bases, J lost 1 base, and 7 bases lay in between. This CDR3 spans 12 amino acids. The CDR3 loop is CASSTGSYEQYF. The CDR3 bases are TGTGCCAGCAGCACAGGGTCCTACGAGCAGTACTTC.

This sequence joins TRBV6-2 or TRBV6-3 and TRBJ1-1; no clear D gene. This CDR3 spans 13 amino acids. CDR1 and CDR2 (germline): MNHEY, SVGEGT. V lost 0 bases and J 0 bases, leaving 2 bases between the germline ends. For the CDR3, the DNA is TGTGCCAGCAGTTACTCGTTGAACACTGAAGCTTTCTTT. This codes for CASSYSLNTEAFF.

The CDR3 DNA follows: TGTGCCAGCAGCTTTGAGTTCGGGTTAGGCACAGATACGCAGTATTTT. Amino acid sequence: CASSFEFGLGTDTQYF. This chain connects TRBV7-9 to TRBJ2-3, with D unclear. CDR3 length equals 16 residues. Trimming removed 3 bases at V and 1 base at J, with 14 bases between. Germline V gene sequence: CDR1 SEHNR, CDR2 FQNEAQ (reference sequence).

This clonotype showed up just a few times. The gene calls are TRBV15 and TRBJ2-5, with unresolved D. The CDR3 length is 13 residues. Trimming pared 1 base from V and 5 bases from J, leaving 8 bases between. Germline V lookup: CDR1 LNHNV, CDR2 YYDKDF (reference sequence). Here the CDR3 DNA reads TGTGCCACCAGCAGAGCGTTACTCGAGACCCAGTACTTC. Residues: CATSRALLETQYF.

This clonotype has a handful of counts. The chain uses TRBV6-2 or TRBV6-3 and TRBJ2-1, with 10 bases that match TRBD2. The J segment lost 4 bases and the V segment lost 6 bases, leaving 6 bases of the junction unmatched. This CDR3 has 15 residues. CDR1 is MNHEY and CDR2 is SVGEGT in the germline V gene. CDR3 DNA: TGTGCCAGCAGCCTGGGGACTAGCGAGTACAATGAGCAGTTCTTC. Translation: CASSLGTSEYNEQFF.

There are a few counts of this clonotype. The chain couples TRBV7-2 to TRBJ2-7; 11 bases are a match to TRBD2. The germline V gene encodes CDR1 SGHTA and CDR2 FQGNSA. The CDR3 loop spans 16 amino acids. Germline trimming cut 6 bases from V and 2 bases from J; bases unmatched to any gene: 9. The CDR3 DNA sequence: TGTGCCAGCAGTCACCGACTAGCGGGGATTCCCTACGAGCAGTACTTC. It yields the protein CASSHRLAGIPYEQYF.

The chain is built from TRBV7-9 and TRBJ2-1, with 10 bases that match TRBD1. Germline-derived CDR1 and CDR2 are SEHNR and FQNEAQ (reference sequence). The CDR3 runs to 14 residues. The J segment lost 8 bases and the V segment lost 4 bases, leaving 5 bases of the junction unmatched. The CDR3 spells CASSSLGQGHEQFF. CDR3 sequence (DNA): TGTGCCAGCAGCTCCCTGGGACAGGGGCATGAGCAGTTCTTC.

In this sample, this clonotype turned up a few times. The V call is TRBV12-3 or TRBV12-4, the J call TRBJ2-2; 11 nucleotides line up with TRBD2. The CDR3 has 16 amino acids. Germline trimming cut 5 bases from V and 3 bases from J; bases unmatched to any gene: 5. In nucleotides, the CDR3 is TGTGCCAGCAGTCCCGATAGCGGGGGGGACACCGGGGAGCTGTTTTTT. Its translation: CASSPDSGGDTGELFF.